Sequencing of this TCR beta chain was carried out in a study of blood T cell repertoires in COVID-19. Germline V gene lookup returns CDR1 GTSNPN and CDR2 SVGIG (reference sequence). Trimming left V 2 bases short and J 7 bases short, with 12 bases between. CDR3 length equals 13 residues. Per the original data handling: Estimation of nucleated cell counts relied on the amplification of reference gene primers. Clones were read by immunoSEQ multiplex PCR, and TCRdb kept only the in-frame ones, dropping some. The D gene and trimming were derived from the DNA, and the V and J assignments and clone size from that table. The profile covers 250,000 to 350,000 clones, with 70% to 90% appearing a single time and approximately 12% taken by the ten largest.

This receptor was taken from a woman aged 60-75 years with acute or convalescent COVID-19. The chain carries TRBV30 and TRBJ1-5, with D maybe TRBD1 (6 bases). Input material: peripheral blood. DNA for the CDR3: TGTGCCTGGAGTCCGGACAGTACCCAGCCCCAGCATTTT. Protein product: CAWSPDSTQPQHF.